The rows below give T cell receptor beta chains drawn from one sample of a study of CXCR3-negative and CXCR3-positive naive CD8 T cells. Reanalyzing the 5' RACE reads, TCRdb keeps one entry per CDR3 protein, without DNA. Its table lists approximately 60,000 distinct CDR3 sequences. Sequencing was done on a sample of memory CD8+ T cells from blood. The receptors here all came from a human donor in good health. Some clones in this sample may be carry-over from other donors' samples. Both conserved end residues are part of each CDR3. Where a row states a size, it is once, few, many or the class of an expanded clone; other rows omit it.

clone size	V gene	CDR3 length	J gene	CDR3 protein
large	TRBV20-1	13	TRBJ1-1	CSLKRVADTEAFF
NA	TRBV29-1	12	TRBJ2-2	CSVLTETGELFF
NA	TRBV3-1	15	TRBJ1-5	CASSQVSGPNQPQHF
NA	TRBV29-1	14	TRBJ2-7	CSVEDKGENYEQYF
NA	TRBV20-1	16	TRBJ2-5	CSARDYESAYQETQYF
NA	TRBV10-1	16	TRBJ1-2	CASSPRQRRRYYGYTF
NA	TRBV7-9	14	TRBJ1-4	CASSRGDENEKLFF
NA	TRBV6-1	15	TRBJ2-7	CASSEAGDPAYEQYF
NA	TRBV28	14	TRBJ2-2	CASSLPQGSGELFF
NA	TRBV12-3/TRBV12-4	11	TRBJ2-5	CASWDQETQYF
NA	TRBV28	12	TRBJ2-7	CASSRQGNEQYF
NA	TRBV15	14	TRBJ1-6	CATSRDLGYSPLHF
NA	TRBV29-1	16	TRBJ2-7	CSVEDPSEGAFYEQYF
NA	TRBV6-5	12	TRBJ1-1	CASSQGDTEAFF
NA	TRBV29-1	14	TRBJ2-3	CSVAAYYITDTQYF
NA	TRBV6-2/TRBV6-3	16	TRBJ1-5	CASSNRDRGRDQPQHF
NA	TRBV15	19	TRBJ2-1	CATSRDRVERGASYNEQFF
NA	TRBV28	13	TRBJ1-2	CASSKMMLYGYTF
NA	TRBV29-1	12	TRBJ2-3	CSVESLQDTQYF
NA	TRBV6-5	13	TRBJ1-1	CASSRQGGTEAFF
NA	TRBV7-2	14	TRBJ2-1	CASSLGTSGHEQFF
NA	TRBV6-5	14	TRBJ2-7	CASSYSGEIYEQYF
NA	TRBV5-1	13	TRBJ1-5	CASSLGPAQPQHF
NA	TRBV29-1	13	TRBJ2-1	CSVDQATYNEQFF
NA	TRBV4-3	15	TRBJ1-5	CASSQDRADSQPQHF
NA	TRBV6-5	13	TRBJ2-6	CASGSSGANVLTF
NA	TRBV20-1	13	TRBJ1-1	CSVHRDSITEAFF
NA	TRBV28	18	TRBJ2-3	CASSSPYSGRAGFDTQYF
NA	TRBV6-4	14	TRBJ2-3	CASSPGREADTQYF
NA	TRBV25-1	13	TRBJ1-1	CASSEREGDEAFF
NA	TRBV24-1	17	TRBJ1-1	CATSEPGQGAEDTEAFF
NA	TRBV28	15	TRBJ2-3	CASSFWQENEDTQYF
NA	TRBV20-1	15	TRBJ2-7	CSARDLGRGGYEQYF
NA	TRBV29-1	15	TRBJ2-2	CSAGGDRGNTGELFF
NA	TRBV7-6	16	TRBJ2-1	CASSQGWGRGENEQFF
NA	TRBV20-1	13	TRBJ1-1	CRGEGALNTEAFF
NA	TRBV2	14	TRBJ2-7	CASSDTSSSYEQYF
NA	TRBV29-1	13	TRBJ2-7	CSVVLAEDYEQYF
NA	TRBV28	14	TRBJ1-2	CASSPEADLYGYTF
NA	TRBV15	14	TRBJ2-3	CATGGNPVTDTQYF
NA	TRBV28	17	TRBJ1-2	CASSLEVGPYINYGYTF
NA	TRBV6-5	18	TRBJ2-3	CASSYSRLEGRSTDTQYF
NA	TRBV30	14	TRBJ2-5	CAWSVRGLVGTQYF
NA	TRBV6-6	19	TRBJ2-7	CASSYAEGTGGVKAYEQYF